The 23 T cell receptor beta chains below were found in one sample sequenced in a study of identical twins. One entry per CDR3 protein results from TCRdb running MiXCR on the 5' RACE reads. The table lists over 600,000 distinct CDR3 sequences, 20% to 25% of them singletons. A further study also used this sample, focusing on T cells expressing NK-cell markers.

Sequencing input: PBMCs. The receptors originated from a woman aged 18-29 years in good health.

This clonotype was seen a few times. V usage is TRBV7-2 and J usage is TRBJ2-1; the D is unclear. The V end lost 4 bases, the J end lost 4 bases, and 20 bases lay between the germline ends. Germline lookup yields CDR1 SGHTA and CDR2 FQGNSA. The CDR3 has 17 residues. CDR3 DNA sequence: TGTGCCAGCAGCTCTTCCCCCAAGAGGCGCGCTTACAATGAGCAGTTCTTC. Translated, it gives CASSSSPKRRAYNEQFF.

This chain joins TRBV9 and TRBJ2-7; D call uncertain. Germline-derived CDR1 and CDR2 are SGDLS and YYNGEE. V dropped 2 bases and J dropped 2 bases, with 11 bases sitting between them. The CDR3 spans 14 residues. DNA for the CDR3: TGTGCCAGCAGCGTTGGCCCCGATACCTACGAGCAGTACTTC. It translates to CASSVGPDTYEQYF.

This clonotype was seen a handful of times. The chain joins TRBV12-3 or TRBV12-4 to TRBJ1-4; perhaps TRBD1 as D (5 bases). V lost 2 bases and J 6 bases, leaving 7 bases between the germline ends. The CDR3 is 13 residues long. The CDR3 region is CASSLIGDEKLFF. CDR3 nucleotide sequence: TGTGCCAGCAGTTTAATAGGGGATGAAAAACTGTTTTTT.

Comments on this clonotype: A much larger clonotype is one base distant, so this may be a read error. The chain links TRBV12-3 or TRBV12-4 to TRBJ2-3; maybe TRBD2 (6 bases). Trimming took off 2 bases at V and 1 base at J, with 7 bases between the two ends. The CDR3 extends over 14 amino acids. The CDR3 nucleotides are TGTGCCAGCAGTTTAATAGCGGGCACAGATACGCAGTATTTT. Its translation is CASSLIAGTDTQYF.

This chain joins TRBV4-3 and TRBJ2-1; TRBD2 agrees at 14 bases. The V gene end was trimmed by 4 bases and the J gene end by 0 bases; junction bases not matched to a gene: 8. The CDR3 loop spans 19 amino acids. From germline, CDR1 is LGHNA and CDR2 YSLEER. The CDR3 protein is CASSPEGLAGASSYNEQFF. CDR3 nucleotide sequence: TGCGCCAGCAGCCCAGAGGGACTAGCGGGAGCGAGCTCCTACAATGAGCAGTTCTTC.

Ten or more counts support this clonotype. The rearrangement joins TRBV12-3 or TRBV12-4 to TRBJ2-1; 7 bases match TRBD2. Trimming removed 4 bases from V and 5 bases from J; junction bases left unmatched: 2. This CDR3 region has 13 residues. CDR3 region: CASSSREHNEQFF. The CDR3 DNA sequence: TGTGCCAGCAGTTCGCGGGAGCACAATGAGCAGTTCTTC.

The chain links TRBV4-3 to TRBJ2-3; 8 bases are a match to TRBD2. Germline V gene sequence: CDR1 LGHNA, CDR2 YSLEER. The CDR3 sequence is 17 residues long. V was pared by 0 bases and J by 0 bases, with 5 bases of the junction left unmatched. CDR3: CASSQEAAGGSTDTQYF. The CDR3 coding sequence is TGCGCCAGCAGCCAAGAGGCGGCGGGAGGTAGCACAGATACGCAGTATTTT.

This chain uses TRBV7-9 with TRBJ2-2; D gene uncertain. Germline CDR1 SEHNR, CDR2 FQNEAQ (reference sequence). The CDR3 is 14 amino acids. V lost 2 bases and J lost 3, with 7 bases in between. As DNA, the CDR3 is TGTGCCAGCAGCTTATTACGGGACACCGGGGAGCTGTTTTTT. It is translated as CASSLLRDTGELFF.

V usage is TRBV5-1 and J usage is TRBJ1-4; D may be TRBD1 (5 bases). Trimming took 1 base from V and 0 from J, leaving 10 bases between them. The CDR3 sequence is 16 residues long. Germline CDR1 SGHRS, CDR2 YFSETQ. This CDR3 reads CASSLLSGATNEKLFF. Here the CDR3 DNA reads TGCGCCAGCAGCTTGCTGTCGGGGGCAACTAATGAAAAACTGTTTTTT. Full variable domain (rest looked up from reference TRBV5-1 and TRBJ1-4): KAGVTQTPRYLIKTRGQQVTLSCSPISGHRSVSWYQQTPGQGLQFLFEYFSETQRNKGNFPGRFSGRQFSNSRSEMNVSTLELGDSALYLCASSLLSGATNEKLFFGSGTQLSVL.

This clonotype appeared many times. The chain uses TRBV20-1 and TRBJ1-1, with D maybe TRBD1 (6 bases). From germline, CDR1 is DFQATT and CDR2 SNEGSKA (reference sequence). This CDR3 has 16 residues. V was trimmed by 5 bases and J by 2 bases, leaving 21 bases between them. The CDR3 DNA follows: TGCAGTGCTTCCGGTCGGGGGGCGACGAGAAACACTGAAGCTTTCTTT. Residues: CSASGRGATRNTEAFF.

The sample holds a few counts of this clonotype. The rearrangement uses TRBV29-1 and TRBJ1-5; TRBD1 might be the D (6 bases). Trimming pared 5 bases from V and 8 bases from J, leaving 16 bases between. The germline V gene encodes CDR1 SQVTM and CDR2 ANQGSEA. The CDR3 consists of 13 residues. CDR3 loop: CSVLRRAGEPQHF. The CDR3 DNA reads as TGCAGCGTTCTAAGGAGGGCAGGGGAGCCCCAGCATTTT.

This clonotype showed up just a few times. The rearrangement joins TRBV4-3 to TRBJ2-1; D remains unclear. This CDR3 spans 16 amino acids. Germline CDR1 reads LGHNA; CDR2 reads YSLEER. The V end was cut by 0 bases, the J end by 4 bases, with 13 bases between. The CDR3 sequence: CASSQDLEKTYNEQFF. The CDR3 nucleotides are TGCGCCAGCAGCCAAGATCTTGAGAAAACTTACAATGAGCAGTTCTTC.

The V call is TRBV27, the J call TRBJ1-6; D not resolved. CDR1 and CDR2 (germline): MNHEY, SMNVEV (reference sequence). V was trimmed by 3 bases and J by 6 bases, leaving 9 bases between them. There are 14 residues in the CDR3. The CDR3 protein is CASSFEGINSPLHF. The CDR3 DNA reads as TGTGCCAGCAGTTTTGAAGGGATTAATTCACCCCTCCACTTT.

The chain employs TRBV29-1 and TRBJ1-5, with 8 bases aligning to TRBD1. The CDR3 is 12 amino acids. With 7 bases clipped from V and 7 bases from J, the junction kept 6 bases outside the gene matches. From germline, CDR1 is SQVTM and CDR2 ANQGSEA. DNA of the CDR3: TGCAGCGGCGAAGGACAGGGACAGCCCCAGCATTTT. Encoded protein: CSGEGQGQPQHF.

The V and J genes are TRBV12-3 or TRBV12-4 and TRBJ1-4; D remains ambiguous. The CDR3 has 12 amino acids. Between the trimmed V and J ends, which lost 6 bases and 2 bases, there was a span of 4 bases. The CDR3 is CASSRTNEKLFF. In DNA form, the CDR3 reads TGTGCCAGCAGCCGCACTAATGAAAAACTGTTTTTT.

This rearrangement joins TRBV5-1 to TRBJ2-3; D is possibly TRBD2 (6 bases). CDR3 length equals 13 residues. CDR1 SGHRS and CDR2 YFSETQ come from the germline V gene. The V end was cut by 7 bases, the J end by 1 base, with 10 bases between. The CDR3 here is CASAERGTDTQYF. The CDR3 DNA follows: TGCGCCAGCGCGGAGCGGGGCACAGATACGCAGTATTTT.

This chain uses TRBV9 with TRBJ2-1, with 11 bases identical to TRBD2. The CDR3 is made up of 15 amino acids. With 4 bases clipped from V and 6 bases from J, the junction kept 6 bases outside the gene matches. Germline loops: CDR1 SGDLS, CDR2 YYNGEE. CDR3 nucleotides: TGTGCCAGCAGCCCCGGGACTAGCGGATTCAATGAGCAGTTCTTC. Translating it yields CASSPGTSGFNEQFF.

The chain has TRBV20-1 and TRBJ2-3; D is ambiguous. The V gene's germline CDR1 is DFQATT and CDR2 SNEGSKA (reference sequence). The CDR3 consists of 11 residues. Trimming left V 4 bases short and J 2 bases short, with 4 bases between. The CDR3 nucleotides are TGCAGTGCTAAGAACACAGATACGCAGTATTTT. Encoded protein: CSAKNTDTQYF.

This clonotype was recorded many times. The chain has TRBV20-1 and TRBJ2-5; 8 nucleotides line up with TRBD2. Germline CDR1 DFQATT, CDR2 SNEGSKA (reference sequence). The CDR3 loop spans 14 amino acids. V lost 0 bases and J lost 5; bases outside the gene matches: 5. CDR3 in amino acids: CSARDGGGTETQYF. CDR3 DNA: TGCAGTGCTAGAGATGGCGGGGGGACCGAGACCCAGTACTTC.

V gene TRBV10-3 combines with J gene TRBJ2-1; no definite D call. V was clipped by 6 bases and J by 6 bases, with 9 bases between them. The CDR3 extends over 12 amino acids. Germline loops: CDR1 ENHRY, CDR2 SYGVKD. CDR3 nucleotide sequence: TGTGCCATCAGGGGATCGGCCAATGAGCAGTTCTTC. Amino acids: CAIRGSANEQFF.

The V call is TRBV9, the J call TRBJ2-3, with D perhaps given as TRBD1 or TRBD2 (5 bases each). V lost 0 bases and J lost 6, with 17 bases in between. This CDR3 has 16 residues. CDR1 and CDR2 (germline): SGDLS, YYNGEE. CDR3 loop: CASSVEGTANLDTQYF. CDR3 DNA: TGTGCCAGCAGCGTAGAGGGGACGGCTAACTTGGATACGCAGTATTTT.

This clonotype was seen a handful of times. The gene calls are TRBV5-1 and TRBJ2-3; D unclear. The germline V gene encodes CDR1 SGHRS and CDR2 YFSETQ. The CDR3 runs 16 residues. The V end was cut by 2 bases, the J end by 2 bases, with 15 bases between. The CDR3 sequence: CASSLTGLPLTDTQYF. The CDR3, as DNA: TGCGCCAGCAGCTTAACCGGCCTTCCGCTCACAGATACGCAGTATTTT.

This clonotype occurred many times. The rearrangement links TRBV7-6 to TRBJ2-7, with TRBD2 matching over 8 bases. V dropped 4 bases and J dropped 4; count of bases not matched to a gene: 3. The V gene's germline CDR1 is SGHVS and CDR2 FNYEAQ. The CDR3 sequence is 13 residues long. The CDR3 coding sequence is TGTGCCAGCAGCTCTCGGGGGGGATACGAGCAGTACTTC. Protein: CASSSRGGYEQYF.